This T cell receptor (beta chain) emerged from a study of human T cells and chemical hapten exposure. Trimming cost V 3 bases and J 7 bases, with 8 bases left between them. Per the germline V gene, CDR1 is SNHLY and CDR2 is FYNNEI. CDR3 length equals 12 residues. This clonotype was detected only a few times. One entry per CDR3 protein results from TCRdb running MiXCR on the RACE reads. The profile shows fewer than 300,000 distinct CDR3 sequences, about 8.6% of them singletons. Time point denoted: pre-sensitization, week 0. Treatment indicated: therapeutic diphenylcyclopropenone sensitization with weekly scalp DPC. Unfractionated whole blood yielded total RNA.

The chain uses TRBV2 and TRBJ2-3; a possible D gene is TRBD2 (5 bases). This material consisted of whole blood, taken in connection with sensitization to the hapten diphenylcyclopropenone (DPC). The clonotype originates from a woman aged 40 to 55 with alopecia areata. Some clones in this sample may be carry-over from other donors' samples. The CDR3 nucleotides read TGTGCCAGCAGTGAGCCGGGAAATACGCAGTATTTT. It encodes CASSEPGNTQYF.